This TCR beta chain was identified during a study of T-cell reconstitution after alpha-beta-depleted transplantation in children. Unique molecular identifiers were incorporated when the TCRbeta library was constructed. A single record per CDR3 protein comes from TCRdb applying MiXCR to the PCR reads. The sample consists of around 250,000 distinct CDR3 sequences, around 9.6% of them appearing once. J was trimmed by 8 bases and V by 1 base; bases with no gene match: 11. This CDR3 has 15 amino acids. Germline-derived CDR1 and CDR2 are SQVTM and ANQGSEA. The material was PBMCs from the stem cell graft donor, obtained from the stem cell graft. The rearrangement links TRBV29-1 to TRBJ1-2, with TRBD1 matching 9 bases. The clonotype originates from a human donor who donated a stem cell graft to a child with SCID. CDR3 DNA sequence: TGCAGCGTTGAAGGTGGGACAGGGAGACCATCGGGCTACACCTTC. Protein: CSVEGGTGRPSGYTF.